These 21 T cell receptor beta chains share one sample of origin, sequenced in a study of blood T cell repertoires in COVID-19. TCRdb's table, derived via immunoSEQ multiplex PCR, lists solely in-frame clones and lacks some. The top ten hold around 4.7% of the sample, which has 130,000 or so clones, roughly 89% seen once. Sequenced: peripheral blood. These receptors all come from a man aged 40-55 years with acute or convalescent COVID-19.

The rearrangement uses TRBV19 and TRBJ2-2, with 13 bases aligning to TRBD2. CDR1 is LNHDA and CDR2 is SQIVND in the germline V gene (reference sequence). The CDR3 sequence is 17 residues long. V trimming: 2 bases; J trimming: 6 bases; junction bases outside the gene matches: 6. Here the CDR3 DNA reads TGTGCCAGTAGTATACCAGGACTAGCGGGAGACCCCGGGGAGCTGTTTTTT. Translating it yields CASSIPGLAGDPGELFF.

The V gene is TRBV5-1, the J gene TRBJ2-2; D call uncertain. V dropped 4 bases and J dropped 0 bases, with 10 bases sitting between them. The germline V gene encodes CDR1 SGHRS and CDR2 YFSETQ. CDR3 length: 15 amino acids. The CDR3 DNA sequence: TGCGCCAGCAGCCTTGACACCGCGAACACCGGGGAGCTGTTTTTT. Its translation: CASSLDTANTGELFF.

The chain uses TRBV5-1 and TRBJ2-2, with D tentatively TRBD1 (6 bases). CDR1 and CDR2 from the germline V gene are SGHRS and YFSETQ. The CDR3 has 16 amino acids. The V end was cut by 4 bases, the J end by 6 bases, with 19 bases between. Here the CDR3 DNA reads TGCGCCAGCAGCCTCTGGAGGCAGGGGAAGGCCGGGGAGCTGTTTTTT. The encoded protein is CASSLWRQGKAGELFF.

This clone was detected only once. V and J are TRBV18 and TRBJ1-1; D gene ambiguous. The CDR3 extends over 17 amino acids. Trimming left V 3 bases short and J 1 base short, with 18 bases between. Germline V gene sequence: CDR1 KGHSH, CDR2 LQKENI. CDR3 in DNA: TGTGCCAGCTCACCGGGTATATTAGCCAGAGAGAACACTGAAGCTTTCTTT. Translated: CASSPGILARENTEAFF. The full variable domain, rest sourced from reference TRBV18 and TRBJ1-1, is NAGVMQNPRHLVRRRGQEARLRCSPMKGHSHVYWYRQLPEEGLKFMVYLQKENIIDESGMPKERFSAEFPKEGPSILRIQQVVRGDSAAYFCASSPGILARENTEAFFGQGTRLTVV.

This sequence joins TRBV27 and TRBJ1-5; no firm D call. V gave up 3 bases and J gave up 3 bases, with 6 bases separating them. The CDR3 sequence is 13 residues long. Germline V CDR1 and CDR2: MNHEY, SMNVEV (reference sequence). The CDR3 protein is CASSLAVNQPQHF. CDR3 DNA: TGTGCCAGCAGTTTGGCAGTCAATCAGCCCCAGCATTTT.

The chain recombines TRBV5-4 with TRBJ1-1; 8 nucleotides agree with TRBD1. Trimming at V came to 4 bases and at J to 4 bases, leaving 6 bases not matched to a gene. The CDR3 has 14 amino acids. Germline V lookup: CDR1 SGHNT, CDR2 YYREEE (reference sequence). The CDR3 region has the DNA TGTGCCAGCAGCCCGGACAGGGTCTCCACTGAAGCTTTCTTT. Its protein product is CASSPDRVSTEAFF.

DNA for the CDR3: TGTGCCAGCAACCAGGGACTAGCGGGAGGTGAAGAGCAGTACTTC. Its protein is CASNQGLAGGEEQYF. The V and J genes are TRBV5-8 and TRBJ2-7; TRBD2 aligns across 15 bases. This CDR3 spans 15 amino acids. The V gene's germline CDR1 is SGHTS and CDR2 YDEGEE. The J segment lost 7 bases and the V segment lost 6 bases, leaving 8 bases of the junction unmatched.

The V and J genes are TRBV9 and TRBJ1-2; 7 positions match TRBD1. CDR3 size: 15 residues. V lost 0 bases and J lost 6; bases outside the gene matches: 8. Germline CDR1 is SGDLS and CDR2 is YYNGEE. The CDR3 DNA reads as TGTGCCAGCAGCGTAGTCGACAGGGTTGGTCATGGCTACACCTTC. It encodes CASSVVDRVGHGYTF. Complete variable domain (other parts from reference TRBV9 and TRBJ1-2): DSGVTQTPKHLITATGQRVTLRCSPRSGDLSVYWYQQSLDQGLQFLIQYYNGEERAKGNILERFSAQQFPDLHSELNLSSLELGDSALYFCASSVVDRVGHGYTFGSGTRLTVV.

Of note for this clone: The identical CDR3 is also encoded by other nucleotide sequences in the sample. This chain joins TRBV5-6 and TRBJ1-1, with D hard to call. V lost 2 bases and J 2 bases, leaving 7 bases between the germline ends. The CDR3 contains 13 residues. The V gene's germline CDR1 is SGHDT and CDR2 YYEEEE. As DNA, the CDR3 is TGTGCCAGCAGCTTTGGAGGTAACACTGAAGCTTTCTTT. It encodes CASSFGGNTEAFF.

This chain links TRBV30 with TRBJ1-2; no clear D gene. Germline CDR1 and CDR2: GTSNPN and SVGIG (reference sequence). The length of the CDR3 is 13 residues. V shed 1 base and J shed 9 bases, with 15 bases lying between them. The CDR3 DNA reads TGTGCCTGGAGTGCCTCGATGACTTTTAGCTACACCTTC. Amino acid sequence: CAWSASMTFSYTF.

V gene TRBV11-3 combines with J gene TRBJ2-3; the match to TRBD2 covers 10 bases. The CDR3 has 17 residues. The V segment lost 5 bases and the J segment 4 bases; nucleotides outside the gene matches: 12. CDR1 is SGHNT and CDR2 is YENEEA in the germline V gene. The CDR3 nucleotides are TGTGCCAGCAGCCCCGGGAAGTTAGCGGGGGGTTCAGATACGCAGTATTTT. Protein product: CASSPGKLAGGSDTQYF. Complete variable domain (other parts from reference TRBV11-3 and TRBJ2-3): EAGVVQSPRYKIIEKKQPVAFWCNPISGHNTLYWYLQNLGQGPELLIRYENEEAVDDSQLPKDRFSAERLKGVDSTLKIQPAELGDSAVYLCASSPGKLAGGSDTQYFGPGTRLTVL.

V gene TRBV4-1 combines with J gene TRBJ2-5; 7 bases match TRBD2. This CDR3 is built from 18 residues. V was pared by 0 bases and J by 4 bases, with 14 bases of the junction left unmatched. Per the germline V gene, CDR1 is MGHRA and CDR2 is YSYEKL. The CDR3 loop is CASSQEFGGGVGRETQYF. The CDR3 DNA reads TGCGCCAGCAGCCAAGAATTCGGGGGAGGGGTCGGCCGAGAGACCCAGTACTTC.

This clone was observed a few times. This chain uses TRBV19 with TRBJ1-6, with a tentative D call TRBD1 (6 bases). Trimming left V 8 bases short and J 8 bases short, with 13 bases between. Germline V gene sequence: CDR1 LNHDA, CDR2 SQIVND (reference sequence). The CDR3 sequence is 13 residues long. CDR3 nucleotides: TGTGCCAGTGGCCGGGACAACTATTCACCCCTCCACTTT. Its protein is CASGRDNYSPLHF.

This chain links TRBV19 with TRBJ1-1, with a tentative D call TRBD1 (5 bases). This CDR3 has 15 residues. Trimming cost V 4 bases and J 6 bases, with 18 bases left between them. The germline CDR1 and CDR2 sequences are LNHDA and SQIVND (reference sequence). CDR3 sequence: CASSTDDRFSAEAFF. Here the CDR3 DNA reads TGTGCCAGTAGTACCGACGACAGATTTTCGGCTGAAGCTTTCTTT.

This clone was counted only a few times. The chain employs TRBV7-2 and TRBJ2-1, with a possible D match to TRBD2 (6 bases). Germline CDR1 is SGHTA and CDR2 is FQGNSA. The CDR3 extends over 13 amino acids. V was cut by 8 bases and J by 6 bases, with 14 bases left in between. The CDR3 DNA reads TGTGCCAGCCTCCGGCGGGACCTCAATGAGCAGTTCTTC. As protein: CASLRRDLNEQFF.

The genes are TRBV7-8 and TRBJ2-5; TRBD2 is a possible D gene (5 bases). CDR1 is SGHVS and CDR2 is FQNEAQ in the germline V gene. V lost 5 bases to trimming and J lost 3 bases, with 10 bases between them. This CDR3 spans 13 amino acids. This CDR3 reads CASSVDYKETQYF. DNA of the CDR3: TGTGCCAGCAGCGTTGACTATAAAGAGACCCAGTACTTC.

The rearrangement links TRBV30 to TRBJ1-4, with D perhaps matching TRBD1 (5 bases). V lost 1 base, J lost 8 bases, and 11 bases lay in between. The CDR3 is 13 residues long. Germline values: CDR1 GTSNPN, CDR2 SVGIG (reference sequence). In DNA, the CDR3 is TGTGCCTGGAGTGGAAGGGGTAGGGAAAAACTGTTTTTT. It is translated as CAWSGRGREKLFF.

This chain connects TRBV3-1 (or the pseudogene TRBV3-2) to TRBJ2-1; 7 nucleotides agree with TRBD2. The V segment lost 1 base and the J segment 6 bases; nucleotides outside the gene matches: 12. Germline V gene lookup returns CDR1 LGHDT and CDR2 YNNKEL (reference sequence). This CDR3 region has 17 residues. Here the CDR3 reads CASSQGFFQRGTNEQFF. CDR3 coding DNA: TGTGCCAGCAGCCAAGGTTTTTTCCAGCGGGGTACCAATGAGCAGTTCTTC.

The J gene is TRBJ1-5, the V gene TRBV2; 8 bases match TRBD1. This CDR3 is 15 amino acids long. V lost 6 bases to trimming and J lost 4 bases; unmatched junction nucleotides: 8. Germline lookup yields CDR1 SNHLY and CDR2 FYNNEI. CDR3 DNA: TGTGCCAGCAGGGGCGACAGGGGTAGGAATCAGCCCCAGCATTTT. The encoded protein is CASRGDRGRNQPQHF.

In nucleotides, the CDR3 is TGTGCCACCAGCGGCCATAGCGGGAGTAGCACAGATACGCAGTATTTT. Amino acids: CATSGHSGSSTDTQYF. This chain uses TRBV15 with TRBJ2-3; 9 bases map to TRBD2. This CDR3 is 16 amino acids long. With V trimmed by 5 bases and J by 0 bases, 6 bases remained unmatched. The germline CDR1 and CDR2 sequences are LNHNV and YYDKDF (reference sequence).

The V gene is TRBV6-6, the J gene TRBJ2-7; TRBD1 might be the D (6 bases). The CDR3 extends over 13 amino acids. In germline, CDR1 is MNHNY, CDR2 SVGAGI (reference sequence). V was trimmed by 2 bases and J by 1 base, leaving 6 bases between them. The CDR3 loop reads CASSYGQSYEQYF. DNA of the CDR3: TGTGCCAGCAGTTACGGACAGTCCTACGAGCAGTACTTC.